This TCR beta chain is from a study of blood T cell repertoires in COVID-19. In the study overall: COVID-19 samples from acute and convalescent phases originated in the United States, Italy and Spain. Nucleic acid was either cDNA or gDNA, and it came from T cells, B-cell-depleted T cells, or PBMCs.

CDR1 and CDR2 (germline): SGHDT, YYEEEE. V lost 4 bases and J 4 bases, leaving 11 bases between the germline ends. The CDR3 loop spans 13 amino acids. In the source study's methods: The authors estimated nucleated cell counts from reference gene primer amplification. Libraries were prepared by immunoSEQ multiplex PCR; TCRdb keeps only in-frame clonotypes and omits some of them. The V and J calls and the clone size are those of that table, but D and trimming were determined from the DNA. The repertoire consists of over 100,000 clones, with roughly 84% occurring once and the leading ten covering roughly 7.7%.

The source material was peripheral blood. V usage is TRBV5-6 and J usage is TRBJ1-1; a weak D match, TRBD1 (5 bases). This clonotype originated in a woman of 80 years or more with active or convalescent COVID-19. In nucleotides, the CDR3 is TGTGCCAGCAGCCTCAGGGAACCCACTGAAGCTTTCTTT. Translating it yields CASSLREPTEAFF.